The present entry profiles one T cell receptor beta chain with its context. Its antigen specificity is not known. Qualities for individual bases were not recorded, and no much larger clone is one base off. The junction carries 26 bases between V and J, which are trimmed by 8 bases and 15 bases respectively. CDR1 and CDR2, looked up from the germline V gene, are MNHEY and SVGEGT. Spanning cysteine to phenylalanine, the CDR3 consists of 14 amino acids. Only the CDR3 part of the read is kept: 42 bases, read in frame from the first base. This specimen belongs to a study of T cells in Graves' hyperthyroidism and ophthalmopathy (dated by TCRdb to between 2018 and 2020). With regard to the full study: Peripheral blood samples were taken at initial diagnosis, before any treatment was given. TCR V-J signatures able to tell the groups apart were searched for in a discovery cohort of approximately 95 patients, of whom 40 to 45 had Graves' ophthalmopathy and roughly 58 had stable Graves' hyperthyroidism. Prospective prediction of ophthalmopathy was tested in an independent validation cohort consisting of about 20 hyperthyroidism patients and 15 or so patients who later progressed to ophthalmopathy. The 100 or so discovery patients were divided at random into training and test sets in a 7:3 ratio. The study also compared thyroid tissue and blood T-cell repertoires from roughly 6 Graves' hyperthyroidism patients. After sampling, hyperthyroidism patients received methimazole starting at 30 mg daily, and ophthalmopathy patients received high-dose intravenous methylprednisolone. The paper reports TCR Vbeta CDR3 sequencing of some 140 peripheral blood samples: some 41 ophthalmopathy, some 80 hyperthyroidism and around 17 progressor patients.

TCR beta CDR3 regions were amplified from RNA transcripts. For the first round of RT-PCR on the TCR CDR3, the HTBI primer set was used together with the Qiagen OneStep RT-PCR kit. Libraries were constructed in a second round of multiplex PCR, after which size selection and purification were carried out. Sequencing of the libraries was done on an Illumina HiSeq2000 using paired-end 100 bp reads. For the original study's pipeline: SOAPnuke was used to process the raw data, throwing out any read that contained adapters or uncalled bases, had a mean Phred below 15, or lacked an exact constant-primer or identifier match. COPE v1.2.5 was used to merge the high-quality paired reads, and each unique nucleotide sequence was defined as a clonotype. Clonotypes were aligned to IMGT TRBV, TRBD and TRBJ reference segments using MiTCR v1.1. The analysis included only V-J combinations with a frequency above 0.0001, which together covered 99% to 99.2% of the repertoires. The TCS score was defined as F50 (clonal expansion) divided by E x V (chaos), with BLOSUM62-based TCRdist calculated between CDR3 peptides within each V-J. Welch's t-statistics and random forest reduced roughly 530 V-J features to roughly 13, which were used in a naive Bayes classifier (R e1071). TCRdb cleaned the public reads at Q25 with fastp, built clones with MiXCR and kept in-frame beta chains. Merged by CDR3 protein, the rows form single entries marked with the most common genes and DNA. TCRdb assigned the V and J calls; the authors' analysis was not used. The sample table lists about 690,000 distinct CDR3 sequences, 15% to 20% of them with a count of one. The ten largest clones take up around 16% of the sample.

A patient counted as having stable Graves' hyperthyroidism if no progression to ophthalmopathy occurred over 18 months of follow-up. Hyperthyroidism patients were newly diagnosed, had a disease duration of under 2 months, and were aged 18 to 65 years. Any patient with an uncontrolled infection, another autoimmune disease, pregnancy or lactation was excluded. Diagnoses relied on clinical symptoms, serum thyroxine and TRAb, thyroid ultrasound and orbital computed tomography. PBMCs were separated from 10 ml of fresh peripheral blood using Ficoll-Paque density gradient centrifugation. Total RNA was extracted with Trizol reagent, and quality was checked on an Agilent 2100 Bioanalyzer. Beyond this particular receptor, the publication reports: Sample size was not statistically predetermined, and blinding of investigators to group allocation was not performed. A model built on a 13 V-J signature distinguished ophthalmopathy from stable hyperthyroidism, reaching roughly 88% sensitivity and 81.08% specificity in cross-validation and 80%/75% in testing. Most expanded thyroid clonotypes (frequency above 0.001) were also detected in blood, a finding suggesting that blood repertoires may reflect thyroid immune responses. In validation, the model predicted progression to ophthalmopathy a median of roughly 6.2 months before onset, with 65% to 71% sensitivity and roughly 73% specificity.

The rearranged chain carries TRBV6-2 or TRBV6-3 and TRBJ2-1, and the D gene may be TRBD2, 6 bases matching. The sequenced sample was blood. The TCR sequence derives from a man aged 45-60 years with Graves' hyperthyroidism. In nucleotides, the sequence is TGTGCCAGCTGTCCCAGGTCGGAGGGCGTAGGGTCGTTCTTC. Its translation is CASCPRSEGVGSFF.